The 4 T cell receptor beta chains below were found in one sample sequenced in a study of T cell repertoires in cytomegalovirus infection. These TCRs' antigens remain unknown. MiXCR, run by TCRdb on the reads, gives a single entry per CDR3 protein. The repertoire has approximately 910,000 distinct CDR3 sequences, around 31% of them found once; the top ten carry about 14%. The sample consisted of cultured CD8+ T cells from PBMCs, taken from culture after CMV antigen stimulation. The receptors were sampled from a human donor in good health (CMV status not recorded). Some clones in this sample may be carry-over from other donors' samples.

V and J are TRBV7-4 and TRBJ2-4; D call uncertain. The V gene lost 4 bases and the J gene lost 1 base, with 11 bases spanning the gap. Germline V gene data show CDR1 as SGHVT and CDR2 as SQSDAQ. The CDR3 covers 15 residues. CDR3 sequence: CASSYYSDAKNIQYF. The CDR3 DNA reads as TGTGCCAGCAGCTATTACTCGGATGCCAAAAACATTCAGTACTTC.

The chain's CDR3 is CSVGDTYYEQYV. In DNA, the CDR3 is TGCAGCGTCGGGGACACTTACTACGAGCAGTACGTC. This chain uses TRBV29-1 with TRBJ2-7; possible D gene TRBD1, 6 bases. With 6 bases removed from V and 3 bases from J, the gap between germline ends came to 12 bases. From germline, CDR1 is SQVTM and CDR2 ANQGSEA. CDR3 size: 12 residues.

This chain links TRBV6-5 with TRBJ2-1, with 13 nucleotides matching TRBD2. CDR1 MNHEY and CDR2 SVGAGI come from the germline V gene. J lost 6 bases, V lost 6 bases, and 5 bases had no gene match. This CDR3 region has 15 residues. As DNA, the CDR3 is TGTGCCAGCAGCCAACTAGCGGGGGGGCTCAATGAGCAGTTCTTC. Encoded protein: CASSQLAGGLNEQFF.

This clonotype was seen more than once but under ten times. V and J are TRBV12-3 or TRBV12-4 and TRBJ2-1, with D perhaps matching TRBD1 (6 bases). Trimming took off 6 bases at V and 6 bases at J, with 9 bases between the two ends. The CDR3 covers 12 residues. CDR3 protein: CASRRQANEQFF. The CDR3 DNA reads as TGTGCCAGCAGGAGACAGGCCAATGAGCAGTTCTTC.